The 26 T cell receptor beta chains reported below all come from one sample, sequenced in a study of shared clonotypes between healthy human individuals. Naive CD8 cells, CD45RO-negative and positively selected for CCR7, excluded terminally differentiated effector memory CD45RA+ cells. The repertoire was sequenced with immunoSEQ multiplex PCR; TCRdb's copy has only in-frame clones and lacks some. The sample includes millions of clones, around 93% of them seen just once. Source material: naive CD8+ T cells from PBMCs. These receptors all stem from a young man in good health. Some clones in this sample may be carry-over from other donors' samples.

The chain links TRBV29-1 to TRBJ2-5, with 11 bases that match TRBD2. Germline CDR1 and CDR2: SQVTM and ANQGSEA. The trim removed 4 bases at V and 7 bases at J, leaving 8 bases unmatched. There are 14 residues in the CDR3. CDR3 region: CSVGSGREGGTQYF. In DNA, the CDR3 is TGCAGCGTTGGTAGCGGGAGGGAAGGAGGGACCCAGTACTTC.

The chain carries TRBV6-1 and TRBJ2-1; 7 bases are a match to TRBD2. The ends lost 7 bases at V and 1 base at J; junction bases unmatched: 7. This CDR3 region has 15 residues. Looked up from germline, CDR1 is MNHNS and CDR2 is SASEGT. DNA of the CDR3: TGTGCCAGCACAGGAGCGGGGCGATCCTACAATGAGCAGTTCTTC. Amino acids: CASTGAGRSYNEQFF.

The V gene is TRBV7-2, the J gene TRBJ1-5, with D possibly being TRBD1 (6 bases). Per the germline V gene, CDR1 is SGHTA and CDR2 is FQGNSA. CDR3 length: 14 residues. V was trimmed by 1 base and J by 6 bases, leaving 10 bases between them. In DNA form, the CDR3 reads TGTGCCAGCAGCTTAGAGGGGGGAGGTCAGCCCCAGCATTTT. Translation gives CASSLEGGGQPQHF.

The CDR3 reads CASSLYGSGTDTQYF. The CDR3 DNA sequence: TGTGCCAGCAGCTTATACGGGAGTGGGACAGATACGCAGTATTTT. The chain joins TRBV5-8 to TRBJ2-3; maybe TRBD2 (6 bases). The CDR3 covers 15 residues. The germline V and J ends were trimmed by 2 bases and 3 bases, with 13 bases remaining between them. Germline V gene lookup returns CDR1 SGHTS and CDR2 YDEGEE.

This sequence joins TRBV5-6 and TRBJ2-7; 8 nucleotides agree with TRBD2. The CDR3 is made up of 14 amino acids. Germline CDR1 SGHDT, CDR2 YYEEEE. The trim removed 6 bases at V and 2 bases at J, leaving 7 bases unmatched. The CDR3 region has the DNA TGTGCCAGCAAGACGGGAGGGCCCCCCTACGAGCAGTACTTC. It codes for CASKTGGPPYEQYF.

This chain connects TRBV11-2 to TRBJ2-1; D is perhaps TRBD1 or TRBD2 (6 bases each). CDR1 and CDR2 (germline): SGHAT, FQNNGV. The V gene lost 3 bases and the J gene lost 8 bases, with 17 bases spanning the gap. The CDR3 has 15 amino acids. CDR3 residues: CASSLGGRESDEQFF. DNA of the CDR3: TGTGCCAGCAGCTTGGGGGGCCGGGAAAGTGATGAGCAGTTCTTC.

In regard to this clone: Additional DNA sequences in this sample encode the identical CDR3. The CDR3 reads CASSYGVEQYF. CDR3 in DNA: TGTGCCAGCAGTTACGGGGTCGAGCAGTACTTC. The chain employs TRBV6-6 and TRBJ2-7; D gene ambiguous. The germline V gene encodes CDR1 MNHNY and CDR2 SVGAGI (reference sequence). V was trimmed by 2 bases and J by 6 bases, leaving 5 bases between them. This CDR3 has 11 amino acids.

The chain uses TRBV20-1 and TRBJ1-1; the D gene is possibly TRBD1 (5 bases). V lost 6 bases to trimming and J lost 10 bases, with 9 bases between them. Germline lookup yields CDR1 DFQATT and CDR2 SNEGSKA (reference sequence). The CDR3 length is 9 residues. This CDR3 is CSASGGAFF. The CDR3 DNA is TGCAGTGCGAGCGGGGGAGCTTTCTTT.

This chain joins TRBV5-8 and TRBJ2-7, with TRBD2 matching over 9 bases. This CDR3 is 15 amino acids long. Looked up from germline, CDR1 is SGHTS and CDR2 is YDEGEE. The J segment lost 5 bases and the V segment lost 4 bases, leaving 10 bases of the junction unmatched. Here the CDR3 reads CASSKGASGTHEQYF. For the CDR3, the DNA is TGTGCCAGCAGCAAGGGAGCTAGCGGGACCCACGAGCAGTACTTC.

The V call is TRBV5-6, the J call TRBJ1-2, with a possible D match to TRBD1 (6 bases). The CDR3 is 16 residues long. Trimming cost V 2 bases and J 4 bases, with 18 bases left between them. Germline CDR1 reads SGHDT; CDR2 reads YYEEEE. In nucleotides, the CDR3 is TGTGCCAGCAGCTTAGGCGGTGGGGGGCTCATCTATGGCTACACCTTC. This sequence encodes CASSLGGGGLIYGYTF. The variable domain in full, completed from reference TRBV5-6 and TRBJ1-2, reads DAGVTQSPTHLIKTRGQQVTLRCSPKSGHDTVSWYQQALGQGPQFIFQYYEEEERQRGNFPDRFSGHQFPNYSSELNVNALLLGDSALYLCASSLGGGGLIYGYTFGSGTRLTVV.

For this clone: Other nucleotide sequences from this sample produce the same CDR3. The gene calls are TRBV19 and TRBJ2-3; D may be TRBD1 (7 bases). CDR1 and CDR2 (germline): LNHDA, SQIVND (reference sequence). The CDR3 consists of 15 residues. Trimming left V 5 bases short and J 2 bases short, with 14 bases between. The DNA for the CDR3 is TGTGCCAGTAGTCCGCGGGACAGCTCCACAGATACGCAGTATTTT. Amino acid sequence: CASSPRDSSTDTQYF.

This chain's CDR3 is CSVAWGGYTGELFF. The CDR3 nucleotides are TGCAGCGTTGCATGGGGGGGATATACCGGGGAGCTGTTTTTT. The rearrangement links TRBV29-1 to TRBJ2-2; 7 nucleotides align to TRBD2. CDR1 and CDR2 from the germline V gene are SQVTM and ANQGSEA. V was clipped by 4 bases and J by 5 bases; unmatched bases: 7. This CDR3 comprises 14 residues.

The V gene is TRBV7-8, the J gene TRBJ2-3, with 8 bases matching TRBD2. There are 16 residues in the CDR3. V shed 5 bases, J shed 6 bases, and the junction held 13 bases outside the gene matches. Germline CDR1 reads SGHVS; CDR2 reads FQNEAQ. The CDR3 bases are TGTGCCAGCAGCAGAGGGCCGGGACTAGAAACTGATACGCAGTATTTT. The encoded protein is CASSRGPGLETDTQYF.

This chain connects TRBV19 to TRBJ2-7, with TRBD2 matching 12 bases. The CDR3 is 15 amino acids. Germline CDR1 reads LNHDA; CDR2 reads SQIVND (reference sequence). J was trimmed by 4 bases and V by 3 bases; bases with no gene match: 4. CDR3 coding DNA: TGTGCCAGTAGTATGGCGGGACTAGCGGGTTACGAGCAGTACTTC. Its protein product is CASSMAGLAGYEQYF.

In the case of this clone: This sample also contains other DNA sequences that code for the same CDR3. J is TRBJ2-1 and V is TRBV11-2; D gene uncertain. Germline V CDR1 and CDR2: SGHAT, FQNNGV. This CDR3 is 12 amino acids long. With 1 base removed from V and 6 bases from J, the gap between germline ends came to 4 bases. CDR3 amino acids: CASSLARNEQFF. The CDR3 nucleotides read TGTGCCAGCAGCTTAGCGCGCAATGAGCAGTTCTTC. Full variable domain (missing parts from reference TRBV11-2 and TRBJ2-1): EAGVAQSPRYKIIEKRQSVAFWCNPISGHATLYWYQQILGQGPKLLIQFQNNGVVDDSQLPKDRFSAERLKGVDSTLKIQPAKLEDSAVYLCASSLARNEQFFGPGTRLTVL.

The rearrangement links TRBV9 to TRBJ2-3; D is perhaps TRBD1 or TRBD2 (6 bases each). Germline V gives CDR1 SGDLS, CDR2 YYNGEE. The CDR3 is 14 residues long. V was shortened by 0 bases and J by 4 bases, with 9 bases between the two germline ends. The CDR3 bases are TGTGCCAGCAGCGTAGGAGGGGGGTCAGATACGCAGTATTTT. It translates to CASSVGGGSDTQYF.

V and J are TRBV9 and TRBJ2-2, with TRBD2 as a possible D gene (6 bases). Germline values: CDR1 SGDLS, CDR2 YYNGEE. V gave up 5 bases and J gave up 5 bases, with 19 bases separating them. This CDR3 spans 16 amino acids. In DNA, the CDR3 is TGTGCCAGCAGTGACGTGGCGGAGGGCGGGACCGGGGAGCTGTTTTTT. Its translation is CASSDVAEGGTGELFF.

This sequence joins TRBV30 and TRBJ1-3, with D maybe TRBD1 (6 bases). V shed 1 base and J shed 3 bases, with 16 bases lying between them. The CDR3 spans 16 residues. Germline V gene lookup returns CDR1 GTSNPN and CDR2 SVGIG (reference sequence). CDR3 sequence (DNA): TGTGCCTGGAGTGGCCTGGGGGGGGCCGGTGGAAACACCATATATTTT. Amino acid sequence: CAWSGLGGAGGNTIYF.

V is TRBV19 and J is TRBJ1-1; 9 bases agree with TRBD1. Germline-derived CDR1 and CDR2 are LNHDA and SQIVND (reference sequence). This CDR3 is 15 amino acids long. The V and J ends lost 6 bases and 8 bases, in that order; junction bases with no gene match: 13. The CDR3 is CASSETGGWTTEAFF. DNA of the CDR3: TGTGCCAGTAGCGAAACAGGGGGCTGGACCACCGAAGCTTTCTTT.

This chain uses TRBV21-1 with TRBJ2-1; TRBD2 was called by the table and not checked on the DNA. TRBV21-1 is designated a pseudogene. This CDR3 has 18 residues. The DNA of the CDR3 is TGTGCCAGCAGCAAAGTGGAAACTAGCGGGAGCCTCTACAATGAGCAGTTCTTC. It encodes CASSKVETSGSLYNEQFF.

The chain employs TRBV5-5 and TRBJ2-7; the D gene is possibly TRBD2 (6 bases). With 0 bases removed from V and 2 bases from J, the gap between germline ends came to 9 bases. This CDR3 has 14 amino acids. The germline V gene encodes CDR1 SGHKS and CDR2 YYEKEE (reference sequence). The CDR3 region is CASSLDPGAYEQYF. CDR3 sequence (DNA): TGTGCCAGCAGCTTGGACCCGGGGGCCTACGAGCAGTACTTC.

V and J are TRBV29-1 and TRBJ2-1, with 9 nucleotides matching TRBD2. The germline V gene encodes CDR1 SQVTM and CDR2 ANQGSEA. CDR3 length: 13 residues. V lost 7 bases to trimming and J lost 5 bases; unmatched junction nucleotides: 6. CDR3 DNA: TGCAGCGCAGCGGGGGGCATGGACAATGAGCAGTTCTTC. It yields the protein CSAAGGMDNEQFF.

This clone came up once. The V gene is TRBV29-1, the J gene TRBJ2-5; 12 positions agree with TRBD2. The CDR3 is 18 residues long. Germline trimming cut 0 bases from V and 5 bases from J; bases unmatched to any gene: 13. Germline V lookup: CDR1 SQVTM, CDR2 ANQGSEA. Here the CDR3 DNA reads TGCAGCGTTGAAGACCCTGGGCTAGCGGGAGGGCAGCCGGAGACCCAGTACTTC. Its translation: CSVEDPGLAGGQPETQYF.

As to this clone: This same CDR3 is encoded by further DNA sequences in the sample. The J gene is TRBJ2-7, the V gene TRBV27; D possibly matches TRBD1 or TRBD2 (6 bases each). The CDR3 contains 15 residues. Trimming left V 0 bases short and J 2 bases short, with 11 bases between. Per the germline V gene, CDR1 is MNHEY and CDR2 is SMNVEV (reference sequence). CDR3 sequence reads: CASSLSGGHPYEQYF. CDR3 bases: TGTGCCAGCAGTTTATCGGGGGGACATCCCTACGAGCAGTACTTC.

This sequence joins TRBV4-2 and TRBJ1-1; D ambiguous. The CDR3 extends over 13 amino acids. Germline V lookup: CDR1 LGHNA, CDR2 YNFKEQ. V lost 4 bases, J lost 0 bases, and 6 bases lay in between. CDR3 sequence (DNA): TGTGCCAGCAGCCTTCGGGTGAACACTGAAGCTTTCTTT. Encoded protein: CASSLRVNTEAFF.

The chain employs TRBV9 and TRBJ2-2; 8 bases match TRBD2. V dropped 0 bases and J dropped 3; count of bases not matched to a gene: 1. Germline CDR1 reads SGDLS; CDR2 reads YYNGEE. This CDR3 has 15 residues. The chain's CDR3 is CASSVAGRDTGELFF. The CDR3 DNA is TGTGCCAGCAGCGTAGCCGGGAGGGACACCGGGGAGCTGTTTTTT. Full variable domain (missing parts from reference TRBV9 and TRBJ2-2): DSGVTQTPKHLITATGQRVTLRCSPRSGDLSVYWYQQSLDQGLQFLIQYYNGEERAKGNILERFSAQQFPDLHSELNLSSLELGDSALYFCASSVAGRDTGELFFGEGSRLTVL.